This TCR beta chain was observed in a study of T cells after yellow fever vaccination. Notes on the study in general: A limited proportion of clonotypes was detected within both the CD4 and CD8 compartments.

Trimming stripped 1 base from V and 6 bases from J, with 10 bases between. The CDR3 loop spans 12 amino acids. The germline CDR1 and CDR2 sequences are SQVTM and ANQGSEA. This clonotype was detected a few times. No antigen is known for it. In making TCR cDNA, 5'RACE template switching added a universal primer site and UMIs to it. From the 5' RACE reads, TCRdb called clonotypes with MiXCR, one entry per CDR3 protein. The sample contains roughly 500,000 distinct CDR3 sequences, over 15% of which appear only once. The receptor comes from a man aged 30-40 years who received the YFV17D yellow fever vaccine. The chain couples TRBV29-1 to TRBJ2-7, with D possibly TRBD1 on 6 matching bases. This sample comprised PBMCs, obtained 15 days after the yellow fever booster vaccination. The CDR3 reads CSVEGDNPEQYF. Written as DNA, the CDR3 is TGCAGCGTTGAAGGGGACAACCCCGAGCAGTACTTC.